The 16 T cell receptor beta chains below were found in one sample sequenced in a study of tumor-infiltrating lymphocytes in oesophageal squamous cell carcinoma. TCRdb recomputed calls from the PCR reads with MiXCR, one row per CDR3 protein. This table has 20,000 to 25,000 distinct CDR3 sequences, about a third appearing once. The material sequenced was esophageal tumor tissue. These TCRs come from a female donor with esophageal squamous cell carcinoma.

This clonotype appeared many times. The CDR3 DNA sequence: TGTGCCAGCAGTATATATCAGGGGGCTGGGGCCAACGTCCTGACTTTC. It encodes CASSIYQGAGANVLTF. The chain recombines TRBV27 with TRBJ2-6; 7 nucleotides agree with TRBD1. V was clipped by 5 bases and J by 2 bases; unmatched bases: 6. CDR1 MNHEY and CDR2 SMNVEV come from the germline V gene (reference sequence). The CDR3 totals 16 residues. The whole variable domain, filled in from reference TRBV27 and TRBJ2-6, reads EAQVTQNPRYLITVTGKKLTVTCSQNMNHEYMSWYRQDPGLGLRQIYYSMNVEVTDKGDVPEGYKVSRKEKRNFPLILESPSPNQTSLYFCASSIYQGAGANVLTFGAGSRLTVL.

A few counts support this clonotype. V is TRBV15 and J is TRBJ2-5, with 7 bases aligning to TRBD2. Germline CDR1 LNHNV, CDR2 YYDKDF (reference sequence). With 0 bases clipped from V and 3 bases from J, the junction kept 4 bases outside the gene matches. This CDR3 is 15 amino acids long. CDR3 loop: CATSRDRAGEETQYF. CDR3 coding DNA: TGTGCCACCAGCAGAGATCGGGCGGGAGAAGAGACCCAGTACTTC.

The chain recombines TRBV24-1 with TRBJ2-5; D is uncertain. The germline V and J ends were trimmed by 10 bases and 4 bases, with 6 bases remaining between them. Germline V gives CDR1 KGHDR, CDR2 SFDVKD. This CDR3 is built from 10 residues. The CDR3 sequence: CATSPETQYF. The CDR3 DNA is TGTGCCACGAGCCCAGAGACCCAGTACTTC.

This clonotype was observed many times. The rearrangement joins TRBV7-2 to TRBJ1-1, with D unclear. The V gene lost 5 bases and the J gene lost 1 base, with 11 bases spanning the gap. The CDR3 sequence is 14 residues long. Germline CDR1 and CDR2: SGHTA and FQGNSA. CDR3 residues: CASSLIHKNTEAFF. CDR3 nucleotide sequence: TGTGCCAGCAGCCTTATACATAAGAACACTGAAGCTTTCTTT.

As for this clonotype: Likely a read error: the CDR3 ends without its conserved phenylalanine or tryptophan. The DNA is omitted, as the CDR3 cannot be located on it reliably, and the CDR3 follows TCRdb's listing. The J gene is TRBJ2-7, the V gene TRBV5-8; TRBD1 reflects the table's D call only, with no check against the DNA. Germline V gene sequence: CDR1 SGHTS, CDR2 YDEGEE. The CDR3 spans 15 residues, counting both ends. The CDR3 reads CASSLGGGYGYTFGS.

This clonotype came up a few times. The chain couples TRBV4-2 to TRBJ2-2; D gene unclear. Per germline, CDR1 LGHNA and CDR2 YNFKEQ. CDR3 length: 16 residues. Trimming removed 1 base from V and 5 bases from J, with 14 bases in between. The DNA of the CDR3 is TGTGCCAGCAGCCAAGCGGGTGGAAGAGTTACCGGGGAGCTGTTTTTT. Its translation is CASSQAGGRVTGELFF.

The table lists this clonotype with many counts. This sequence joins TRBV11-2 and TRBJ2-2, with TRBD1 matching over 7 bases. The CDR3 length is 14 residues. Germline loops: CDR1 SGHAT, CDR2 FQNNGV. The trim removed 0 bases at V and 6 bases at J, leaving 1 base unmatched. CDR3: CASSLETGAGELFF. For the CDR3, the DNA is TGTGCCAGCAGCTTAGAAACAGGGGCCGGGGAGCTGTTTTTT.

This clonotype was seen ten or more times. DNA of the CDR3: TGCGCCAGCAGCTTGGCGATAGCTCCCAGTACGCAGTATTTT. This sequence encodes CASSLAIAPSTQYF. The chain carries TRBV5-1 and TRBJ2-3; D uncertain. From germline, CDR1 is SGHRS and CDR2 YFSETQ. V gave up 0 bases and J gave up 8 bases, with 13 bases separating them. This CDR3 has 14 residues.

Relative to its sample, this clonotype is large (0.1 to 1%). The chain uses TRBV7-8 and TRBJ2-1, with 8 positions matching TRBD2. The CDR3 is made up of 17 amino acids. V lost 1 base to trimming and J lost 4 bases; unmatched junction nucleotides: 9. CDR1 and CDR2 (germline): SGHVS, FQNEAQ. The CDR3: CASSLVVAGGGYNEQFF. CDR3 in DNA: TGTGCCAGCAGCTTAGTGGTCGCGGGAGGTGGGTACAATGAGCAGTTCTTC.

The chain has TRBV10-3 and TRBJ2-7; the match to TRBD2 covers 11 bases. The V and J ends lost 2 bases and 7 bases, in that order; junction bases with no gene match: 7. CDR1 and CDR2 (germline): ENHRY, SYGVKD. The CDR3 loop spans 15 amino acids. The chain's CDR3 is CAISERTSGGNEQYF. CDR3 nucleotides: TGTGCCATCAGTGAGCGTACTAGCGGGGGCAATGAGCAGTACTTC.

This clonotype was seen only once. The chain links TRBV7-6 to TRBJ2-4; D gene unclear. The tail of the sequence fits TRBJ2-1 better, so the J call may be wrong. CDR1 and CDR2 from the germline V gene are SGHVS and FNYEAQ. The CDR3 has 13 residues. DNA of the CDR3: TGTGCCAGCAGCTTATCTCTAACCAAAGAGCAGTTCTTC. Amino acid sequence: CASSLSLTKEQFF.

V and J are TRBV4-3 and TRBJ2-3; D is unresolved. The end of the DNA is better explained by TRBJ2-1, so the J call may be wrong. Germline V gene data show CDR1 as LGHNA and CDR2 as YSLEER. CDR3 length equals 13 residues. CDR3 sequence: CASSQVGQETQFF. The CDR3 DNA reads TGCGCCAGCAGCCAAGTAGGCCAAGAGACCCAGTTCTTC.

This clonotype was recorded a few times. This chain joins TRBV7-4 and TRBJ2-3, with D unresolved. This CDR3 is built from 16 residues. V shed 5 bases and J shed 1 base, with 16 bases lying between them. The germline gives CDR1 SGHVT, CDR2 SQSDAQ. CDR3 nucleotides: TGTGCCAGCAGCCCCGGGCGTATGAGCGGCACAGATACGCAGTATTTT. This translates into CASSPGRMSGTDTQYF.

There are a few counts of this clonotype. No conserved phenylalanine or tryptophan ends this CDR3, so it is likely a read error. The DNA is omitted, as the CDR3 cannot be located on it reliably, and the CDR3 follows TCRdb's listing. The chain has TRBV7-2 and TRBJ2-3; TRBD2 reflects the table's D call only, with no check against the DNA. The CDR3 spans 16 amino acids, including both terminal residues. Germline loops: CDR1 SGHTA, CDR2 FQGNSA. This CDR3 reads CASSLGGGLYEQYFGP.

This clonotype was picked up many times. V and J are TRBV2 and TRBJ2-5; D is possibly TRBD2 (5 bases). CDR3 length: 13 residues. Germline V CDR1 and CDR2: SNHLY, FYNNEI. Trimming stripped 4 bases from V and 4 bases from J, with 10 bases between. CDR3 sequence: CASSAGLGETQYF. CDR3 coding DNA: TGTGCCAGCAGTGCTGGACTTGGAGAGACCCAGTACTTC. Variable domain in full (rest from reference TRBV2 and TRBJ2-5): EPEVTQTPSHQVTQMGQEVILRCVPISNHLYFYWYRQILGQKVEFLVSFYNNEISEKSEIFDDQFSVERPDGSNFTLKIRSTKLEDSAMYFCASSAGLGETQYFGPGTRLLVL.

The CDR3 sequence is CASSPSGTIYGYTF. The DNA for the CDR3 is TGTGCCAGCAGTCCCTCGGGGACCATCTATGGCTACACCTTC. J is TRBJ2-6 and V is TRBV27, with D tentatively TRBD1 (5 bases). The better agreement between TRBJ1-2 and the DNA end casts doubt on the J call. The CDR3 consists of 14 residues. Germline V gene sequence: CDR1 MNHEY, CDR2 SMNVEV (reference sequence).